Presented here are 27 T cell receptor beta chains from one specimen sequenced in a study of T cell responses to AZD1222 COVID-19 vaccine. Assay: immunoSEQ multiplex PCR; the TCRdb copy retains only in-frame clones and omits some. The sample records about 150,000 clones, approximately 91% being singletons. The sequences come from peripheral blood, collected 28 days after the second AZD1222 dose. These receptor sequences come from an adult who received the AZD1222 COVID-19 vaccine.

The chain employs TRBV19 and TRBJ1-1; TRBD1 is a possible D gene (6 bases). Between the trimmed V and J ends, which lost 3 bases and 0 bases, there was a span of 17 bases. The CDR3 loop spans 17 amino acids. The V gene's germline CDR1 is LNHDA and CDR2 SQIVND (reference sequence). The CDR3 here is CASSIKGGEGVNTEAFF. CDR3 bases: TGTGCCAGTAGTATCAAAGGGGGGGAAGGGGTGAACACTGAAGCTTTCTTT.

A single count supports this clone. V usage is TRBV19 and J usage is TRBJ1-5; 7 nucleotides match TRBD1. V was pared by 9 bases and J by 7 bases, with 12 bases of the junction left unmatched. This CDR3 comprises 14 residues. In germline, CDR1 is LNHDA, CDR2 SQIVND (reference sequence). Here the CDR3 reads CASSTRGQAQPQHF. DNA of the CDR3: TGTGCCAGCTCCACGAGAGGACAGGCCCAGCCCCAGCATTTT. Filled out from reference TRBV19 and TRBJ1-5, the complete variable domain reads DGGITQSPKYLFRKEGQNVTLSCEQNLNHDAMYWYRQDPGQGLRLIYYSQIVNDFQKGDIAEGYSVSREKKESFPLTVTSAQKNPTAFYLCASSTRGQAQPQHFGDGTRLSIL.

The V call is TRBV5-4, the J call TRBJ2-7, with a tentative D call TRBD2 (5 bases). Trimming removed 1 base at V and 1 base at J, with 15 bases between. Germline V gene sequence: CDR1 SGHNT, CDR2 YYREEE (reference sequence). This CDR3 is built from 16 residues. In DNA, the CDR3 is TGTGCCAGCAGCTTGCGGCTGAGAGGGAAATCCTACGAGCAGTACTTC. It translates to CASSLRLRGKSYEQYF.

The chain carries TRBV2 and TRBJ2-3; D is unresolved. Trimming left V 2 bases short and J 2 bases short, with 11 bases between. This CDR3 contains 15 residues. The germline V gene encodes CDR1 SNHLY and CDR2 FYNNEI. The CDR3 spells CASSENSLYTDTQYF. CDR3 sequence (DNA): TGTGCCAGCAGTGAAAACAGCCTCTACACAGATACGCAGTATTTT.

The chain has TRBV19 and TRBJ2-7; TRBD2 aligns across 8 bases. V shed 5 bases and J 5 bases; nucleotides not matched to a gene: 8. This CDR3 is built from 14 residues. CDR1 is LNHDA, CDR2 SQIVND, per germline (reference sequence). CDR3 region: CASSYSGSFNEQYF. CDR3 coding DNA: TGTGCCAGTAGTTACAGCGGGAGTTTCAACGAGCAGTACTTC.

The J gene is TRBJ2-7, the V gene TRBV2, with 8 bases matching TRBD1. The V gene's germline CDR1 is SNHLY and CDR2 FYNNEI. Trimming removed 4 bases from V and 2 bases from J; junction bases left unmatched: 10. The CDR3 sequence is 16 residues long. The CDR3 spells CASSGVRTGPAYEQYF. DNA for the CDR3: TGTGCCAGCAGTGGAGTCCGGACAGGGCCCGCCTACGAGCAGTACTTC.

The chain couples TRBV30 to TRBJ2-5, with D hard to call. The CDR3 runs 15 residues. Germline V lookup: CDR1 GTSNPN, CDR2 SVGIG (reference sequence). V gave up 1 base and J gave up 4 bases, with 16 bases separating them. The CDR3 DNA sequence: TGTGCCTGGAGTGCCTTCGATGGGATCCCAGAGACCCAGTACTTC. As protein: CAWSAFDGIPETQYF.

This chain links TRBV7-2 with TRBJ2-7; D is perhaps TRBD1 (5 bases). Looked up from germline, CDR1 is SGHTA and CDR2 is FQGNSA. The CDR3 has 14 amino acids. V was trimmed by 1 base and J by 2 bases, leaving 9 bases between them. The CDR3 region is CASSLDQGPYEQYF. Written as DNA, the CDR3 is TGTGCCAGCAGCTTAGACCAGGGCCCCTACGAGCAGTACTTC.

This clone was observed once. The chain uses TRBV2 and TRBJ2-7; maybe TRBD1 (5 bases). The CDR3 is 12 residues long. Germline CDR1 reads SNHLY; CDR2 reads FYNNEI. V was clipped by 6 bases and J by 5 bases, with 11 bases between them. The CDR3 protein is CASRRWGNEQYF. The CDR3 DNA sequence: TGTGCCAGCAGGAGATGGGGCAACGAGCAGTACTTC.

The rearrangement joins TRBV20-1 to TRBJ1-1; a possible D gene is TRBD1 (6 bases). From germline, CDR1 is DFQATT and CDR2 SNEGSKA (reference sequence). V gave up 3 bases and J gave up 1 base, with 15 bases separating them. The CDR3 extends over 15 amino acids. Here the CDR3 DNA reads TGCAGTGCTAGTCCCCCCGGGGGCCGGAACACTGAAGCTTTCTTT. This sequence encodes CSASPPGGRNTEAFF.

This clone showed up just once. The chain recombines TRBV10-3 with TRBJ1-1; D unclear. The CDR3 sequence is 13 residues long. Germline V CDR1 and CDR2: ENHRY, SYGVKD. The V end lost 0 bases, the J end lost 8 bases, and 10 bases lay between the germline ends. This CDR3 is CAISESGIPEAFF. Written as DNA, the CDR3 is TGTGCCATCAGTGAGTCAGGTATCCCGGAAGCTTTCTTT.

V usage is TRBV6-6 and J usage is TRBJ1-4; 8 nucleotides line up with TRBD1. The CDR3 consists of 14 residues. Germline V gene sequence: CDR1 MNHNY, CDR2 SVGAGI (reference sequence). V lost 6 bases and J lost 7; bases outside the gene matches: 7. The CDR3 nucleotides read TGTGCCAGCAGGCTCTCAGGGGGCGGTGAAAAACTGTTTTTT. Translation gives CASRLSGGGEKLFF.

The J gene is TRBJ1-2, the V gene TRBV18; TRBD1 agrees at 7 bases. Per the germline V gene, CDR1 is KGHSH and CDR2 is LQKENI. This CDR3 is 13 amino acids long. J gave up 9 bases and V 2 bases, and 6 bases lay outside the gene matches. CDR3 nucleotides: TGTGCCAGCTCACCAAGACAGGGAGAGCGCTACACCTTC. It yields the protein CASSPRQGERYTF.

The V gene is TRBV11-3, the J gene TRBJ2-1; 11 bases agree with TRBD2. From germline, CDR1 is SGHNT and CDR2 YENEEA. CDR3 size: 15 residues. V shed 1 base and J 9 bases; nucleotides not matched to a gene: 5. CDR3 coding DNA: TGTGCCAGCAGCTTAGTAGCGGGGGGGCAGGGTGAGCAGTTCTTC. Translated, it gives CASSLVAGGQGEQFF.

The chain carries TRBV21-1 and TRBJ1-2. TRBV21-1 is recorded as a pseudogene. This CDR3 has 12 amino acids. The CDR3 coding sequence is TGTGCCAGCACTCCGATCCTCGAGGACTACACCTTC. Translated: CASTPILEDYTF.

The chain uses TRBV5-5 and TRBJ1-1; D not certain. The CDR3 is 16 residues long. CDR1 is SGHKS and CDR2 is YYEKEE in the germline V gene (reference sequence). Trimming took 4 bases from V and 1 from J, leaving 17 bases between them. The DNA for the CDR3 is TGTGCCAGCAGCCTAAAAGGTGGCTGGGAGAACACTGAAGCTTTCTTT. This encodes CASSLKGGWENTEAFF.

The gene calls are TRBV11-2 and TRBJ1-5, with D uncertain. The length of the CDR3 is 12 residues. V was pared by 5 bases and J by 6 bases, with 8 bases between. Per the germline V gene, CDR1 is SGHAT and CDR2 is FQNNGV. CDR3: CASSHGGQPQHF. In DNA, the CDR3 is TGTGCCAGCAGCCACGGAGGTCAGCCCCAGCATTTT. Looking up the rest from reference TRBV11-2 and TRBJ1-5 gives the full variable domain: EAGVAQSPRYKIIEKRQSVAFWCNPISGHATLYWYQQILGQGPKLLIQFQNNGVVDDSQLPKDRFSAERLKGVDSTLKIQPAKLEDSAVYLCASSHGGQPQHFGDGTRLSIL.

The gene calls are TRBV6-1 and TRBJ1-2; possibly TRBD1 for D (5 bases). The ends were cut back, 1 base at V and 5 bases at J, with 14 bases in the middle. CDR1 and CDR2 from the germline V gene are MNHNS and SASEGT. The CDR3 contains 15 residues. CDR3 sequence (DNA): TGTGCCAGCAGTGAAGGGTTACCGGGGGTTTATGGCTACACCTTC. Its protein product is CASSEGLPGVYGYTF.

The J gene is TRBJ1-1, the V gene TRBV29-1; the D is unclear. Germline assignment: CDR1 SQVTM and CDR2 ANQGSEA. Trimming shortened V by 3 bases and J by 2 bases, and 10 bases separated the two germline ends. The CDR3 contains 13 residues. In DNA, the CDR3 is TGCAGCGTTGACCAGCGGGGAAACACTGAAGCTTTCTTT. Encoded protein: CSVDQRGNTEAFF.

The V and J genes are TRBV7-9 and TRBJ2-5; perhaps TRBD2 as D (7 bases). Trimming removed 2 bases at V and 3 bases at J, with 13 bases between. In germline, CDR1 is SEHNR, CDR2 FQNEAQ (reference sequence). The CDR3 is 15 amino acids. CDR3 region: CASSLRGGGKETQYF. CDR3 coding DNA: TGTGCCAGCAGCTTAAGGGGAGGGGGAAAAGAGACCCAGTACTTC.

This chain uses TRBV30 with TRBJ1-2; D call uncertain. The CDR3 covers 13 residues. V lost 0 bases and J lost 6, with 11 bases in between. Germline loops: CDR1 GTSNPN, CDR2 SVGIG (reference sequence). CDR3 sequence: CAWSVGGEDGYTF. In nucleotides, the CDR3 is TGTGCCTGGAGTGTAGGAGGCGAAGATGGCTACACCTTC. The complete variable domain, with remaining parts taken from reference TRBV30 and TRBJ1-2, reads SQTIHQWPATLVQPVGSPLSLECTVEGTSNPNLYWYRQAAGRGLQLLFYSVGIGQISSEVPQNLSASRPQDRQFILSSKKLLLSDSGFYLCAWSVGGEDGYTFGSGTRLTVV.

This clone was counted once. This chain joins TRBV5-1 and TRBJ1-4; TRBD1 might be the D (5 bases). Per germline, CDR1 SGHRS and CDR2 YFSETQ. Trimming removed 3 bases from V and 5 bases from J, with 8 bases in between. CDR3 size: 13 residues. Here the CDR3 DNA reads TGCGCCAGCAGCTACAGGTCCAATGAAAAACTGTTTTTT. Translated: CASSYRSNEKLFF.

The chain has TRBV27 and TRBJ2-7; D is unclear. V gave up 5 bases and J gave up 2 bases, with 13 bases separating them. Germline loops: CDR1 MNHEY, CDR2 SMNVEV (reference sequence). CDR3 length equals 14 residues. For the CDR3, the DNA is TGTGCCAGCAGTGAAGGCTACTCGGCCTACGAGCAGTACTTC. Translating it yields CASSEGYSAYEQYF.

The gene calls are TRBV5-6 and TRBJ1-1; D gene uncertain. V was shortened by 2 bases and J by 1 base, with 6 bases between the two germline ends. Germline V gene sequence: CDR1 SGHDT, CDR2 YYEEEE. This CDR3 comprises 13 residues. The CDR3 DNA is TGTGCCAGCAGCTTTATGAGGAACACTGAAGCTTTCTTT. This translates into CASSFMRNTEAFF.

The chain has TRBV7-2 and TRBJ2-2; TRBD2 matches 8 bases. The germline V gene encodes CDR1 SGHTA and CDR2 FQGNSA. The CDR3 has 17 residues. J lost 7 bases, V lost 5 bases, and 15 bases had no gene match. This chain's CDR3 is CASSPLLAGRTGGELFF. The CDR3 nucleotides are TGTGCCAGCAGCCCCCTGTTAGCGGGGAGGACGGGCGGGGAGCTGTTTTTT.

The chain has TRBV2 and TRBJ1-5; maybe TRBD1 (5 bases). Germline CDR1 SNHLY, CDR2 FYNNEI. The CDR3 has 12 residues. V lost 2 bases, J lost 15 bases, and 14 bases lay in between. The CDR3 DNA reads as TGTGCCAGCAGTGAACCCGGGGGGACCCGGCATTTT. This translates into CASSEPGGTRHF. Filled out from reference TRBV2 and TRBJ1-5, the complete variable domain reads EPEVTQTPSHQVTQMGQEVILRCVPISNHLYFYWYRQILGQKVEFLVSFYNNEISEKSEIFDDQFSVERPDGSNFTLKIRSTKLEDSAMYFCASSEPGGTRHFGDGTRLSIL.

The V call is TRBV28, the J call TRBJ1-6; perhaps TRBD1 as D (5 bases). Germline V gene sequence: CDR1 MDHEN, CDR2 SYDVKM. The CDR3 sequence is 14 residues long. V lost 3 bases and J 8 bases, leaving 11 bases between the germline ends. The CDR3: CASSLAGPYSPLHF. The CDR3 nucleotides are TGTGCCAGCAGTTTGGCGGGGCCCTATTCACCCCTCCACTTT.